These T cell receptor beta chains were read from a single sample in a study of cytomegalovirus exposure and HLA in healthy donors. The method was immunoSEQ multiplex PCR; TCRdb's version includes in-frame clones alone and lacks a portion of them. The table records approximately 130,000 clones, 75% of them present only once. Sequencing was done on a sample of PBMCs. The source is a woman aged 35 to 49 in good health and CMV-seropositive. Both conserved end residues are part of each CDR3. A D gene is named only where the DNA matches it firmly. The size of a clone is reported for some rows only, either as once, few or many, or as a class for expanded clones.

size,D,J,V,DNA,CDR3
NA,TRBD2,TRBJ2-5,TRBV9,TGTGCCAGCAGCTTAGCGGGGGTTCAGGAGACCCAGTACTTC,CASSLAGVQETQYF
NA,TRBD1,TRBJ1-5,TRBV7-2,TGTGCCAGCAGCCCCAATTTACCGACCGGGACAGGGTATCAGCCCCAGCATTTT,CASSPNLPTGTGYQPQHF
few,NA,TRBJ2-5,TRBV2,TGTGCCAGCAGTGAGACAGGAGCGGGGAGGGGAGAGACCCAGTACTTC,CASSETGAGRGETQYF
NA,NA,TRBJ2-7,TRBV15,TGTGCCACCAGCAGTTTCGACAAGGCAGTTACGGACGAGCAGTACTTC,CATSSFDKAVTDEQYF
NA,NA,TRBJ1-2,TRBV27,TGTGCCAGCAGTCCCGCAGGGTATAACGGCTACACCTTC,CASSPAGYNGYTF
few,NA,TRBJ2-7,TRBV7-6,TGTGCCAGCAGCCCCAGGGGCTCTGCCTACGAGCAGTACTTC,CASSPRGSAYEQYF
NA,TRBD2,TRBJ2-3,TRBV4-1,TGCGCCAGCAGCCTCCTTCCTAGCGGGGGGATAGATACGCAGTATTTT,CASSLLPSGGIDTQYF
NA,TRBD1,TRBJ1-6,TRBV28,TGTGCCAGCAGAATCGGGACAGGGAGCTCACCCCTCCACTTT,CASRIGTGSSPLHF
NA,TRBD2,TRBJ2-7,TRBV18,TGTGCCAGCTCACCTGGCGGGGGATCCTACGAGCAGTACTTC,CASSPGGGSYEQYF
NA,NA,TRBJ1-3,TRBV9,TGTGCCAGCAGCTCAGGGTCTTCTGGAAACACCATATATTTT,CASSSGSSGNTIYF
NA,NA,TRBJ1-1,TRBV2,TGTGCCAGCAGTGTTCGGACTGAAGCTTTCTTT,CASSVRTEAFF
once,NA,TRBJ1-1,TRBV4-3,TGCGCCAGCAGCCCAGGAGACAGGAACACTGAAGCTTTCTTT,CASSPGDRNTEAFF
few,NA,TRBJ2-1,TRBV27,TGTGCCAGCAGTTGGGCGGGATCCTACAATGAGCAGTTCTTC,CASSWAGSYNEQFF
NA,NA,TRBJ2-4,TRBV5-1,TGCGCCAGCAGCTTGGGACTGACCGACCTTCAGTACTTC,CASSLGLTDLQYF
NA,TRBD2,TRBJ2-7,TRBV6-5,TGTGCCAGCAGTTTTGCCGATGCGGGGGGCTACGAGCAGTACTTC,CASSFADAGGYEQYF
many,NA,TRBJ1-1,TRBV5-8,TGTGCCAGCAGCCCGAGTGCCCGGGGGTCGGACACTGAAGCTTTCTTT,CASSPSARGSDTEAFF
NA,TRBD2,TRBJ2-7,TRBV7-2,TGTGCCAGCAGTCCTGTGACTAGCGGTCCTTACGAGCAGTACTTC,CASSPVTSGPYEQYF
NA,TRBD2,TRBJ2-7,TRBV2,TGTGCCAGCAGTGAGGGACTAGCGGGGATATACGAGCAGTACTTC,CASSEGLAGIYEQYF
NA,TRBD1,TRBJ2-7,TRBV5-4,TGTGCCAGCAGCTTAGGACAGGGCATGCCCTACGAGCAGTACTTC,CASSLGQGMPYEQYF
NA,NA,TRBJ2-5,TRBV30,TGTGCCTGGAGTGTAGGGCTAGCTAGGGAGACCCAGTACTTC,CAWSVGLARETQYF
NA,TRBD1,TRBJ1-4,TRBV7-2,TGTGCCAGCAGCCCAGGGGGGCAGGGGGGCGAAAAACTGTTTTTT,CASSPGGQGGEKLFF
once,NA,TRBJ2-2,TRBV7-9,TGTGCCAGCAGGAGGAACACCGGGGAGCTGTTTTTT,CASRRNTGELFF
NA,NA,TRBJ1-1,TRBV4-1,TGCGCCAGCAGCCAAGGGACCCTACAGGGCATGAACACTGAAGCTTTCTTT,CASSQGTLQGMNTEAFF
NA,NA,TRBJ2-1,TRBV13,TGTGCCAGTAGCGGACGGGAGAGCTGGGACAATGAGCAGTTCTTC,CASSGRESWDNEQFF
once,TRBD2,TRBJ2-7,TRBV27,TGTGCCAGCAGTTTATTGTCTGCTAGCGGGAGGGTTGACGAGCAGTACTTC,CASSLLSASGRVDEQYF
once,TRBD2,TRBJ2-4,TRBV5-1,TGCGCCAGCAGCTCGATAGCGGGAGGACAAAACATTCAGTACTTC,CASSSIAGGQNIQYF
NA,NA,TRBJ1-5,TRBV4-3,TGCGCCAGCAGCCAAGATACTCAGGGCCCTCAGCCCCAGCATTTT,CASSQDTQGPQPQHF
NA,NA,TRBJ1-4,TRBV7-9,TGTGCCAGCAGCTTAGGACTCTCAGTTGAAAAACTGTTTTTT,CASSLGLSVEKLFF
once,NA,TRBJ1-1,TRBV27,TGTGCCAGCAGTTTGGAGGCAGGGGCGAGCACTGAAGCTTTCTTT,CASSLEAGASTEAFF
few,NA,TRBJ1-5,TRBV6-5,TGTGCCAGCAGTTACTCCGGGACACCACATCAGCCCCAGAATTTT,CASSYSGTPHQPQNF
NA,NA,TRBJ1-4,TRBV18,TGTGCCAGCTCCTCGGGGGGCAATGAAAAACTGTTTTTT,CASSSGGNEKLFF
once,TRBD1,TRBJ2-7,TRBV28,TGTGCCAGCAGTTCCCGGGACAGGGGTCCCTACGAGCAGTACTTC,CASSSRDRGPYEQYF
few,NA,TRBJ1-2,TRBV18,TGTGCCAGCTCACCACCGCGGGGGGATGACTATGGCTACACCTTC,CASSPPRGDDYGYTF
NA,NA,TRBJ1-1,TRBV4-3,TGCGCCAGCAGCCAATCACAGGGATGGACCACTGAAGCTTTCTTT,CASSQSQGWTTEAFF
NA,TRBD1,TRBJ2-7,TRBV18,TGTGCCAGCTCAACGGCAGGGGGCGCGTACGAGCAGTACTTC,CASSTAGGAYEQYF
NA,NA,TRBJ2-5,TRBV5-6,TGTGCCAGCAGCAGGCGGGGGCTCGAAGAGACCCAGTACTTC,CASSRRGLEETQYF
NA,NA,TRBJ2-1,TRBV19,TGTGCCAGTAGTATCCAGGGTCCCTACAATGAGCAGTTCTTC,CASSIQGPYNEQFF
NA,TRBD1,TRBJ1-5,TRBV6-6,TGTGCCAGCAGTTCAGGACAGGGCGGTCGCCAGCCCCAGCATTTT,CASSSGQGGRQPQHF
NA,TRBD2,TRBJ2-1,TRBV28,TGTGCCAGCAGTCTACCCCTGGATAGCGGGAGTGAGGATGAGCAGTTCTTC,CASSLPLDSGSEDEQFF
NA,NA,TRBJ1-1,TRBV9,TGTGCCAGCAGCCCCCCTGGGAAGGGGTTTGAAGCTTTCTTT,CASSPPGKGFEAFF
NA,TRBD2,TRBJ2-3,TRBV7-8,TGTGCCAGCAGCCAAGCGGGGGGGCTAGATACGCAGTATTTT,CASSQAGGLDTQYF
few,NA,TRBJ1-4,TRBV12-5,TGTGCTTCCCGAGATTCCGAAAAACTGTTTTTT,CASRDSEKLFF
NA,TRBD2,TRBJ2-1,TRBV6-5,TGTGCCAGCAGTTACGAACTAGCGGGACACAATGAGCAGTTCTTC,CASSYELAGHNEQFF
NA,TRBD1,TRBJ2-5,TRBV19,TGTGCCAGTAGTGAGGACAGGGGAGAGACCCAGTACTTC,CASSEDRGETQYF
NA,TRBD1,TRBJ2-7,TRBV9,TGTGCCAGCAGCGTAGAGGGACAGCCCTTCTACGAGCAGTACTTC,CASSVEGQPFYEQYF
NA,NA,TRBJ2-6,TRBV28,TGTGCCAGCAGACCCAACAGGTCCCCGGGCTCTGGGGCCAACGTCCTGACTTTC,CASRPNRSPGSGANVLTF
few,TRBD2,TRBJ2-5,TRBV28,TGTGCCAGCAGAGTTCTAGCGGGAGAGTCGGGGGAGACCCAGTACTTC,CASRVLAGESGETQYF
NA,NA,TRBJ1-5,TRBV30,TGTGCCTGGGGGGGGTCTCAGCCCCAGCATTTT,CAWGGSQPQHF
NA,NA,TRBJ2-7,TRBV28,TGTGCCAGCAGTTTTGTGGGCGACCCCTACGAGCAGTACTTC,CASSFVGDPYEQYF
NA,NA,TRBJ1-1,TRBV5-1,TGCGCCAGCAGCTTGTCCGTTCTGAACACTGAAGCTTTCTTT,CASSLSVLNTEAFF
medium-sized,NA,TRBJ2-6,TRBV6-4,TGTGCCAGCAGTATGGACAGCTCTGGGGCCAACGTCCTGACTTTC,CASSMDSSGANVLTF